This is a list of T cell receptor beta chains from one sample in a study of blood T cell repertoires in COVID-19. Only in-frame clones appear in the TCRdb table, and some are missing; sequencing was by immunoSEQ multiplex PCR. The table records roughly 67,000 clones, 86% of them present only once. Sequenced material: peripheral blood. These receptors were taken from a man between 45 and 60 years old with active COVID-19. Both conserved end residues are part of each CDR3. A D gene is named only where the DNA matches it firmly. Where a row states a size, it is once, few, many or the class of an expanded clone; other rows omit it.

>TRBV4-3|TRBD2|NA|TRBJ2-3
TGCGCCAGCAGCCAAGGCGGGAGTGCAGATACGCAGTATTTT
CASSQGGSADTQYF
>TRBV11-2|TRBD1|NA|TRBJ1-4
TGTGCCAGCAGCTCAAAACAGGGGACTAATGAAAAACTGTTTTTT
CASSSKQGTNEKLFF
>TRBV7-2|TRBD1|once|TRBJ1-2
TGTGCCAGCAGCTTAGCTACCGGGACAGTGATCGCCGGCTACACCTTC
CASSLATGTVIAGYTF
>TRBV7-3|NA|NA|TRBJ1-6
TGTGCCAGCAGCTTAACGGCGGGGGCTCCTAATTCACCCCTCCACTTT
CASSLTAGAPNSPLHF
>TRBV2|NA|NA|TRBJ2-7
TGTGCCAGCAGGGTAATCCAGGGCCTGGGGGAGCAGTACTTC
CASRVIQGLGEQYF
>TRBV11-3|NA|NA|TRBJ1-1
TGTGCCAGCAGAGGAGGAGAGAACACTGAAGCTTTCTTT
CASRGGENTEAFF
>TRBV28|NA|NA|TRBJ1-5
TGTGCCAGCAGTTTAGGGTCGCCGGGACTGGGGTTAGCCCAGCATTTT
CASSLGSPGLGLAQHF
>TRBV19|NA|NA|TRBJ1-1
TGTGCCAGTAGACTGACAGGCATTCAAACTGAAGCTTTCTTT
CASRLTGIQTEAFF
>TRBV7-3|NA|few|TRBJ1-1
TGTGCCAGCAGCTTAGGGAGGAAGGCTGAAGCTTTCTTT
CASSLGRKAEAFF
>TRBV19|NA|once|TRBJ1-2
TGTGCCAGTAGTATAGATCGGCGGAACTATGGCTACACCTTC
CASSIDRRNYGYTF
>TRBV28|NA|NA|TRBJ1-6
TGTGCCAGCAGTTCTAGGACGGGAAATAATTCACCCCTCCACTTT
CASSSRTGNNSPLHF
>TRBV12-5|TRBD2|once|TRBJ2-2
TGTGCTAGTGCCTTTTTCCGGGGGGTCACCGGGGAGCTGTTTTTT
CASAFFRGVTGELFF
>TRBV7-9|TRBD2|NA|TRBJ2-7
TGTGCCAGCCAGAGGGCTAGCGGCTACGAGCAGTACTTC
CASQRASGYEQYF
>TRBV7-2|NA|once|TRBJ1-2
TGTGCCAGCAGCTTAACAGCGGATCAGCGCCAGTATGGCTACACCTTC
CASSLTADQRQYGYTF
>TRBV18|NA|NA|TRBJ1-2
TGTGCCAGCTCACCACTCACAGAAAACTATGGCTACACCTTC
CASSPLTENYGYTF
>TRBV9|TRBD1|NA|TRBJ2-5
TGTGCCAGCAGTCGGACAGGGGGTAAAGAGACCCAGTACTTC
CASSRTGGKETQYF
>TRBV7-6|NA|NA|TRBJ1-1
TGTGCCAGCAGCTTAGCCCCGTTAACTGAAGCTTTCTTT
CASSLAPLTEAFF
>TRBV7-2|NA|NA|TRBJ1-6
TGTGCCAGCAGCCACAGACAGCCTAATTCACCCCTCCACTTT
CASSHRQPNSPLHF
>TRBV6-6|TRBD2|NA|TRBJ2-3
TGTGCCAGCAGTCCAACACTAGCGCGGGCTAGCACAGATACGCAGTATTTT
CASSPTLARASTDTQYF
>TRBV12-3/TRBV12-4|NA|NA|TRBJ2-2
TGTGCCAGCAGTTGGTCGAGCACCGGGGAGCTGTTTTTT
CASSWSSTGELFF
>TRBV3-1/TRBV3-2|TRBD2|few|TRBJ2-7
TGTGCCAGCAGCCGGTCGTCTGGCGGGAGTTCCTACGAGCAGTACTTC
CASSRSSGGSSYEQYF
>TRBV30|NA|NA|TRBJ2-7
TGTGCCTGGAAAGAGGACACAACCTACGAGCAGTACTTC
CAWKEDTTYEQYF
>TRBV3-1/TRBV3-2|TRBD1|NA|TRBJ1-1
TGTGCCAGCAGCCGTCAGGGGGCTAGGACGGACACTGAAGCTTTCTTT
CASSRQGARTDTEAFF
>TRBV5-4|TRBD1|few|TRBJ1-1
TGTGCCAGCAGCGAGGACAGGGTTGAAGCTTTCTTT
CASSEDRVEAFF
>TRBV7-9|NA|NA|TRBJ1-1
TGTGCCAGCAGCTGGGCGGGCAGAGACACTGAAGCTTTCTTT
CASSWAGRDTEAFF
>TRBV4-1|TRBD1|NA|TRBJ1-1
TGCGCCAGCAGCAGCTACAGGGGGCTCGACACTGAAGCTTTCTTT
CASSSYRGLDTEAFF
>TRBV30|TRBD1|NA|TRBJ1-4
TGTGCCTGGAGAGGGACAGCTTGGAATGAAAAACTGTTTTTT
CAWRGTAWNEKLFF
>TRBV7-9|TRBD1|NA|TRBJ1-2
TGTGCCAGCAGCTCCCTCCCGGGACAGGGTATAGGCTACACCTTC
CASSSLPGQGIGYTF
>TRBV28|TRBD2|NA|TRBJ2-7
TGTGCCAGCAAACCCGAGGGACTAGCGGGAGCCTACGAGCAGTACTTC
CASKPEGLAGAYEQYF
>TRBV5-1|NA|NA|TRBJ2-1
TGCGCCAGCAGCTTGGCGTTTAATGAGCAGTTCTTC
CASSLAFNEQFF
>TRBV18|TRBD1|NA|TRBJ2-7
TGTGCCAGCTCTCACGGACAGGCGCACTCCTACGAGCAGTACTTC
CASSHGQAHSYEQYF
>TRBV11-2|TRBD1|NA|TRBJ2-7
TGTGCCAGCAGGGGGCCGGGACAGGGGAACTCCTACGAGCAGTACTTC
CASRGPGQGNSYEQYF
>TRBV5-4|NA|NA|TRBJ1-2
TGTGCCAGCAGCTTGGGTGGCAGCGAAAACTATGGCTACACCTTC
CASSLGGSENYGYTF
>TRBV2|NA|NA|TRBJ1-5
TGTGCCAGCAACGGGGAGACTAGAGATCAGCCCCAGCATTTT
CASNGETRDQPQHF
>TRBV7-9|TRBD2|NA|TRBJ2-3
TGTGCCAGCAGCCCTGGACTAGCGGGGGGTACAGATACGCAGTATTTT
CASSPGLAGGTDTQYF
>TRBV24-1|NA|NA|TRBJ1-2
TGTGCCACCACGTCGGGGGACTGGACTGGCTACACCTTC
CATTSGDWTGYTF
>TRBV6-5|TRBD2|once|TRBJ2-7
TGTGCCAGCAGGGGATCGACTAGCGGGGCCTACGAGCAGTACTTC
CASRGSTSGAYEQYF
>TRBV29-1|NA|NA|TRBJ1-1
TGCAGCGTTGGGTGGCCGAACACTGAAGCTTTCTTT
CSVGWPNTEAFF
>TRBV4-3|TRBD2|NA|TRBJ2-1
TGCGCCAGCAGCCAAGATCTGACTAGCGGGGTCAATGAGCAGTTCTTC
CASSQDLTSGVNEQFF